These 6 T cell receptor beta chains share one sample of origin, sequenced in a study of blood T cell repertoires in COVID-19. The data were produced by immunoSEQ multiplex PCR, yet TCRdb's version contains in-frame clones alone and is incomplete. This sample has approximately 220,000 clones, with roughly 89% found just once. Sequences were obtained from PBMCs or T cells enriched from blood (not recorded which). The receptors here all came from a woman aged 40-49 years who had recovered from COVID-19.

This clone was counted a few times. The genes are TRBV11-2 and TRBJ2-7; 8 positions match TRBD2. Germline CDR1 and CDR2: SGHAT and FQNNGV. This CDR3 region has 14 residues. Trimming removed 3 bases from V and 2 bases from J; junction bases left unmatched: 3. DNA for the CDR3: TGTGCCAGCAGCTTGGGCGGGAGGACCTACGAGCAGTACGTC. As protein: CASSLGGRTYEQYV.

The gene calls are TRBV27 and TRBJ1-2, with a tentative D call TRBD1 (6 bases). V lost 5 bases to trimming and J lost 5 bases, with 12 bases between them. The germline V gene has CDR1 MNHEY and CDR2 SMNVEV (reference sequence). This CDR3 has 13 residues. The CDR3 coding sequence is TGTGCCAGCAGTCAGACAGGAATATATGGCTACACCTTC. It is translated as CASSQTGIYGYTF.

V is TRBV11-2 and J is TRBJ2-4, with D perhaps matching TRBD2 (6 bases). With 4 bases removed from V and 3 bases from J, the gap between germline ends came to 13 bases. This CDR3 is 15 amino acids long. Looked up from germline, CDR1 is SGHAT and CDR2 is FQNNGV. DNA of the CDR3: TGTGCCAGCAGCTCGGGCGGGAAGGGCAAAAACATTCAGTACTTC. This gives the protein CASSSGGKGKNIQYF.

This chain links TRBV28 with TRBJ1-2; 7 nucleotides agree with TRBD1. Germline trimming cut 8 bases from V and 4 bases from J; bases unmatched to any gene: 10. Germline assignment: CDR1 MDHEN and CDR2 SYDVKM. This CDR3 has 14 residues. CDR3 in amino acids: CASGSLGQSYGYTF. The DNA of the CDR3 is TGTGCCAGCGGCTCCCTGGGACAGAGCTATGGCTACACCTTC.

This chain connects TRBV7-9 to TRBJ1-1; D unclear. CDR3 length: 14 amino acids. CDR1 and CDR2 (germline): SEHNR, FQNEAQ (reference sequence). V was pared by 2 bases and J by 5 bases, with 12 bases between. The CDR3 is CASSLPPRGTEAFF. Written as DNA, the CDR3 is TGTGCCAGCAGCTTACCCCCCCGGGGAACTGAAGCTTTCTTT.

The chain carries TRBV6-2 or TRBV6-3 and TRBJ2-1, with 8 bases matching TRBD1. V was pared by 5 bases and J by 0 bases, with 9 bases of the junction left unmatched. CDR3 size: 17 residues. Germline V lookup: CDR1 MNHEY, CDR2 SVGEGT. The CDR3 coding sequence is TGTGCCAGCAGTCCAGGGACAGGATTGAGCTCCTACAATGAGCAGTTCTTC. This codes for CASSPGTGLSSYNEQFF.